This TCR beta chain was sequenced for a study of T-cell memory formation after mild COVID-19. Study-wide points: While clones contracting from day 15 to 85 were balanced between CD4 and CD8, later expanders leaned CD4+. Those CD4+ clones that contracted were mainly in CM and EM (CD8+ ones in EMRA). Cross-reactive memory appears to have joined, as suggested by some responding clones showing up in pre-infection memory.

Worth noting for this clonotype: No antigen is known for it.

TCRdb independently ran MiXCR on the 5' RACE reads; one entry per CDR3 protein. The table records around 400,000 distinct CDR3 sequences, 20% to 25% of them present only once. The CDR3 extends over 12 amino acids. Germline V gives CDR1 SNHLY, CDR2 FYNNEI. Trimming pared 6 bases from V and 6 bases from J, leaving 12 bases between. The sequence was collected from an adult woman who had mild COVID-19 (a few samples of this study predate the infection). Cell type and time point are not known. The J gene is TRBJ2-7, the V gene TRBV2; no definite D call. Material for sequencing was PBMCs or a T cell subset sorted from them (not recorded which). The CDR3 spells CASRLVSGEQYF. CDR3 coding DNA: TGTGCCAGCAGACTGGTCTCGGGCGAGCAGTACTTC.